The clone carrying this T cell receptor beta chain has just a few counts. Via MiXCR, TCRdb re-called the PCR reads, giving one row per CDR3 protein. The sample shows some 100,000 distinct CDR3 sequences, roughly 38% of them seen only once. The data were obtained in a study of molecular identifiers for immune sequencing clone quantification. This CDR3 spans 14 amino acids. V lost 4 bases, J lost 1 base, and 10 bases lay in between. Germline V CDR1 and CDR2: MDHEN, SYDVKM. This chain links TRBV28 with TRBJ1-1, with D perhaps matching TRBD1 (6 bases). The clonotype originates from a human donor in good health. Some libraries in this study had Jurkat cell RNA spiked in. Source material: naive CD8+ T cells from blood, with Jurkat cell RNA spiked in. The subset: FACS-sorted CD8+CD4-CCR7+CD45RA+ naive T cells. CDR3 DNA sequence: TGTGCCAGCAGTTCACAGGGACAGAACACTGAAGCTTTCTTT. As protein: CASSSQGQNTEAFF.